This paragraph covers one T cell receptor (beta chain) sequence. Repertoires were generated with immunoSEQ multiplex PCR, while TCRdb's copy carries only in-frame clones and drops some. There are approximately 230,000 clones in the sample; over 75% occur only once, and roughly a sixth lies in the top ten. The sample comes from a study of blood T cell repertoires in COVID-19. Study details: Samples representing acute and convalescent COVID-19 were sourced from the United States, Italy and Spain.

Germline V CDR1 and CDR2: LGHDT, YNNKEL (reference sequence). V shed 1 base, J shed 3 bases, and the junction held 20 bases outside the gene matches. This CDR3 contains 24 residues. The receptor comes from a man younger than 35 who had recovered from COVID-19. The sequencing input was PBMCs or T cells enriched from blood (not recorded which). The chain links TRBV3-1 (or the pseudogene TRBV3-2) to TRBJ2-2, with 16 bases matching TRBD2. CDR3 DNA sequence: TGTGCCAGCAGCCAAGGAAATTTGTCTGGGACTAGCGGGAGGGCTGGCATATACACCGGGGAGCTGTTTTTT. It codes for CASSQGNLSGTSGRAGIYTGELFF.